This T cell receptor beta chain stems from a study of human T cells and chemical hapten exposure (dated by TCRdb to 2020 to 2023). About the full investigation: For sensitization, 2% DPC in acetone was applied to an approximately 2 cm by approximately 2 cm area of upper inner arm skin. Throughout the approximately 24-week study period, patients were also given weekly therapeutic DPC doses on the scalp. Patch tests used Finn chambers with 0.01% DPC on the upper back, scored after 6 days by International Contact Dermatitis Research Group standards. The patient cohort, mostly female, included alopecia areata with under or over 50% scalp involvement, alopecia totalis and alopecia universalis. Libraries were combined into a pool for sequencing, and differences in TCR yield between samples came mainly from small differences in library volumes within the pool. In alopecia patients, the study followed how the peripheral blood TCR repertoire changed in vivo over primary and secondary sensitization to diphenylcyclopropenone (DPC), a hapten. Blood samples were taken from patients before sensitization (week 0) and then at 2, 6 and about 24 weeks after DPC sensitization. Blood for TCR sequencing was provided by twenty-nine alopecia patients at one to four time points (pre-sensitization, 2, 6 and 24 weeks).

Here is what the overall study found, with its caveats: Patch test score was positively correlated with the number of PT1 expanded TCRs, with significance at thresholds 8, 16 and 32 but not at 4. Because every patient had alopecia, a presumed autoimmune disease, the patients' immune response might differ from that of healthy individuals. DPC sensitization did not change how many TCRs were above 1 in 1000 frequency, and no evidence was found of alterations in global repertoire structure. Significantly more large CDR3 similarity clusters were formed by expanded TCRs than by pre-sensitization or healthy control sets, consistent with antigen-driven responses. Repeated subsampling changed both the strength of the expansion versus patch-test correlation and the threshold at which that correlation became significant.

This clonotype was observed many times. Its antigen is still unknown. No clone much larger than this one lies a single base away; base qualities are absent. The library was made by RACE. The data were produced on a NextSeq 500. During library preparation, unique molecular identifiers were attached to individual cDNA molecules so that TCRs could be counted in a quantitative, reproducible way. Each blood RNA sample was used to sequence both TCR alpha and TCR beta chains. As for the original processing: Samples had a median of approximately 93,000 TCRs, with a range from roughly 23,224 to 700,000. The Decombinator software suite was used to annotate V, J and CDR3 in the TCR reads. For PS versus PT1 abundance plots, all samples were subsampled to the same number of TCRs (28,000). TCRs were defined as expanded if absent before sensitization and observed at least eight times at the 2-week time point. TCRdb redid the processing of the public reads, applying fastp at Q25 and MiXCR, and retained in-frame beta chains. Rows merge per CDR3 protein into single entries with the most common DNA and genes. The V and J calls here are based on TCRdb, not the publication. This sample is represented by fewer than 80,000 distinct CDR3 sequences; approximately 10% of them were singletons. The biggest ten clones account for roughly 2.3% of the sample.

The sample's time point label, in plain terms: patch test 3, about 24 weeks after DPC sensitization. Per the publication, the treatment or condition label means: therapeutic diphenylcyclopropenone sensitization with weekly scalp DPC. At each patch-test visit, blood was drawn before the patch test was applied. Patients were considered eligible if aged 18 to 70, diagnosed with alopecia and deemed suitable for DPC therapy, and patients were excluded if pregnant. Total RNA was isolated from unfractionated whole blood collected in Tempus Blood RNA tubes. The clonotype was recovered from a woman in her twenties or thirties with alopecia areata. Some clones in this sample may be carry-over from other donors' samples. The material sequenced was whole blood, taken in connection with sensitization to the hapten diphenylcyclopropenone (DPC).

The nucleotide sequence is given as TGTGCCAGCAGCCAGTTAGAGGGACAATTAAACACTGAAGCTTTCTTT. It encodes CASSQLEGQLNTEAFF. Recombination connected TRBV7-6 to TRBJ1-1; TRBD1 is a weak D gene call, 6 bases matching. Including the terminal cysteine and phenylalanine, the CDR3 comprises 16 residues. Just CDR3 DNA is preserved here, 48 bases in frame from base 1. For CDR1 and CDR2, the germline V gene lists SGHVS and FNYEAQ. V is clipped by 5 bases and J by 2 bases, and the sequence between their germline boundaries is 18 bases long.